Each of the 7 T cell receptor beta chains below was sequenced from the same sample in a study of T cell responses to AZD1222 COVID-19 vaccine. The table came from immunoSEQ multiplex PCR; TCRdb's copy has only in-frame clones and leaves some out. Among some 70,000 clones listed, approximately 85% were seen once. The sample was peripheral blood, taken on day 0 of AZD1222 vaccination. The receptors were sampled from an adult in good health.

The rearrangement uses TRBV2 and TRBJ2-3, with a possible D match to TRBD1 (5 bases). Germline assignment: CDR1 SNHLY and CDR2 FYNNEI. Trimming pared 4 bases from V and 2 bases from J, leaving 10 bases between. The CDR3 spans 14 residues. CDR3 DNA: TGTGCCAGCAGTGGTCGGACACACACAGATACGCAGTATTTT. This encodes CASSGRTHTDTQYF.

The chain recombines TRBV27 with TRBJ2-5, with TRBD1 matching over 9 bases. This CDR3 contains 15 residues. Germline V gives CDR1 MNHEY, CDR2 SMNVEV (reference sequence). Trimming cost V 3 bases and J 3 bases; bases outside gene matches: 5. The CDR3 protein is CASSFSWTGEETQYF. Written as DNA, the CDR3 is TGTGCCAGCAGTTTCTCCTGGACAGGGGAAGAGACCCAGTACTTC.

This chain connects TRBV7-3 to TRBJ2-7; 8 bases map to TRBD1. There are 14 residues in the CDR3. The germline gives CDR1 SGHTA, CDR2 FQGTGA. Germline trimming cut 6 bases from V and 3 bases from J; bases unmatched to any gene: 7. CDR3 nucleotide sequence: TGTGCCAGCAGTCAACAGGGGGGATACTACGAGCAGTACTTC. It specifies CASSQQGGYYEQYF.

V and J are TRBV3-1 (or the pseudogene TRBV3-2) and TRBJ2-2; D remains ambiguous. This CDR3 region has 14 residues. Trimming shortened V by 4 bases and J by 7 bases, and 13 bases separated the two germline ends. Germline CDR1 is LGHDT and CDR2 is YNNKEL (reference sequence). CDR3 coding DNA: TGTGCCAGCAGCCCTCGTGGTGCAGTCGGGGAGCTGTTTTTT. Its translation is CASSPRGAVGELFF.

V usage is TRBV9 and J usage is TRBJ2-5; D tentatively fits TRBD1 or TRBD2 (6 bases each). Trimming removed 0 bases at V and 5 bases at J, with 17 bases between. This CDR3 spans 16 amino acids. Germline V CDR1 and CDR2: SGDLS, YYNGEE. Written as DNA, the CDR3 is TGTGCCAGCAGCGTAGACCAAGGGGGGCGCGGGGAGACCCAGTACTTC. It codes for CASSVDQGGRGETQYF.

CDR3: CASSSRDRDYEQYF. The CDR3 DNA follows: TGCGCCAGCAGCTCTCGAGACAGGGATTACGAGCAGTACTTC. This chain joins TRBV4-1 and TRBJ2-7, with 7 positions matching TRBD1. The CDR3 is 14 amino acids. V shed 5 bases and J 4 bases; nucleotides not matched to a gene: 8. Per the germline V gene, CDR1 is MGHRA and CDR2 is YSYEKL.

The CDR3 protein is CASSSRQARGTEAFF. CDR3 nucleotide sequence: TGTGCCAGCAGCTCGCGACAGGCCAGGGGCACTGAAGCTTTCTTT. This rearrangement joins TRBV7-2 to TRBJ1-1; D may be TRBD1 (6 bases). In germline, CDR1 is SGHTA, CDR2 FQGNSA. CDR3 length equals 15 residues. V was cut by 4 bases and J by 4 bases, with 16 bases left in between.